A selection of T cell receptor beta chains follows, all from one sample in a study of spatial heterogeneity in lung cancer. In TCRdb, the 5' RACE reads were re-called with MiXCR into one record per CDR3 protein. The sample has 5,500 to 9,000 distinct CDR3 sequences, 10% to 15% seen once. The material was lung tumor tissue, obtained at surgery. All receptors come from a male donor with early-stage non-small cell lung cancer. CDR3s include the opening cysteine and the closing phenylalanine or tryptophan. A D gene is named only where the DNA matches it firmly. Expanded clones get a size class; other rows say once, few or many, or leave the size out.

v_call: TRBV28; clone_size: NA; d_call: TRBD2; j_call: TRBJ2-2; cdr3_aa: CASPTSGNTGELFF; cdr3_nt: TGTGCCAGTCCGACTAGCGGAAACACCGGGGAGCTGTTTTTT
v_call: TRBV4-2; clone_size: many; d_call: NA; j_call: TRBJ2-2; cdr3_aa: CASSQDFAGELFF; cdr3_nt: TGTGCCAGCAGCCAAGATTTCGCAGGGGAGCTGTTTTTT
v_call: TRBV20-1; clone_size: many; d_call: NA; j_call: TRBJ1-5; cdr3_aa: CSARRSPDQPQHF; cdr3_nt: TGCAGTGCTAGGAGGTCACCCGATCAGCCCCAGCATTTT
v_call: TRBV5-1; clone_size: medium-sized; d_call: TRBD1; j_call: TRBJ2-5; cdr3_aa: CASSLGQYQETQYF; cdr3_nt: TGCGCCAGCAGTTTGGGACAGTACCAAGAGACCCAGTACTTC
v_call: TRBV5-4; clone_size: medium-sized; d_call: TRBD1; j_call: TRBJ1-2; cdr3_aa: CASSPEGDRGYGYTF; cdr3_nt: TGTGCCAGCAGCCCTGAGGGGGACAGGGGTTATGGCTACACCTTC
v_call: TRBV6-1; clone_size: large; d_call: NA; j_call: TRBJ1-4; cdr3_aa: CASSETGYEKLFF; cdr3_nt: TGTGCCAGCAGTGAAACAGGGTACGAAAAACTGTTTTTT
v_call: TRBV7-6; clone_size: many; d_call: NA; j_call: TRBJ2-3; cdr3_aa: CASSLDRNTQYF; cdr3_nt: TGTGCCAGCAGCTTAGATCGGAATACGCAGTATTTT
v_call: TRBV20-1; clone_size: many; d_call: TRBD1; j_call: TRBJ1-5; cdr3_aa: CSARGQNPDSNQPQHF; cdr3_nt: TGCAGTGCCCGGGGACAGAACCCCGATAGCAATCAGCCCCAGCATTTT
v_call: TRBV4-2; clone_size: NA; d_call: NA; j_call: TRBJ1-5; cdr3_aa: CASSQDIGGYNQPQHF; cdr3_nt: TGTGCCAGCAGCCAAGACATCGGCGGATACAATCAGCCCCAGCATTTT
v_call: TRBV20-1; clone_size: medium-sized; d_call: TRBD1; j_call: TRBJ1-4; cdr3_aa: CSAEPRGRLNEKLFF; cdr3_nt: TGCAGTGCAGAGCCGAGGGGGCGCCTTAATGAAAAACTGTTTTTT
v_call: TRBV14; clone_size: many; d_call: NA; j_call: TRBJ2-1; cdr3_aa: CASSQDPRQALLSYNEQFF; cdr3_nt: TGTGCCAGCAGCCAAGATCCCCGACAGGCCCTACTCTCCTACAATGAGCAGTTCTTC
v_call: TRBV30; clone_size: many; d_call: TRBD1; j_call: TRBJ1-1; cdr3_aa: CAWSSIRDRDTEAFF; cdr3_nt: TGTGCCTGGAGTTCGATCCGGGACAGGGACACTGAAGCTTTCTTT
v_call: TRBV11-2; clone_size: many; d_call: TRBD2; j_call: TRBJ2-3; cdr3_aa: CASSFLWASGGAADTQYF; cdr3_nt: TGTGCCAGCAGCTTCCTCTGGGCTAGCGGGGGGGCGGCAGATACGCAGTATTTT
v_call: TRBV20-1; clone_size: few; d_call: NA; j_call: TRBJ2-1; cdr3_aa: CSARPPGGGNEQFF; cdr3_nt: TGCAGTGCCCGACCCCCGGGGGGCGGCAATGAGCAGTTCTTC
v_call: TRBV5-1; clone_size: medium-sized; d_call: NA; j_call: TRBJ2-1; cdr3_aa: CASTNSWEQFF; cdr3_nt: TGCGCCAGCACCAATAGCTGGGAGCAGTTCTTC
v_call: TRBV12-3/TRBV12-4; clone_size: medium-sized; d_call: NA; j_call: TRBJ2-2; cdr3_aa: CASSLGQAGELFF; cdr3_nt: TGTGCCAGCAGTTTAGGGCAAGCCGGGGAGCTGTTTTTT
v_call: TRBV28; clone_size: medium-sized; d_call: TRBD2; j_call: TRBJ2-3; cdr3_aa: CASKNGGFTDTQYF; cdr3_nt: TGTGCCAGCAAGAACGGGGGGTTCACAGATACGCAGTATTTT
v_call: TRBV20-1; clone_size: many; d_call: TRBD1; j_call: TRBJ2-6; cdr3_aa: CSASSGGPGANVLTF; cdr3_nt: TGCAGTGCCAGTTCAGGGGGTCCTGGGGCCAACGTCCTGACTTTC
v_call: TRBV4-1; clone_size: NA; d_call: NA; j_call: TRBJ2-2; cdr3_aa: CASRVPGANTGELFF; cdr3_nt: TGCGCCAGCAGAGTCCCGGGGGCGAACACCGGGGAGCTGTTTTTT
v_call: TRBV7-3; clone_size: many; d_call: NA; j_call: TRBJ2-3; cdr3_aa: CASSEGADTQYF; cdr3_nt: TGTGCCAGCAGCGAGGGAGCAGATACGCAGTATTTT
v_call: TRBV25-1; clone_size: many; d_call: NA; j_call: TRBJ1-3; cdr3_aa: CASSDRGSGNTIYF; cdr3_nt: TGTGCCAGCAGTGACAGGGGCTCTGGAAACACCATATATTTT
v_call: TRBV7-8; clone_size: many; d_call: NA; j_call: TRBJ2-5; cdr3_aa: CASSFLQETQYF; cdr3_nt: TGTGCCAGCAGCTTCCTCCAAGAGACCCAGTACTTC
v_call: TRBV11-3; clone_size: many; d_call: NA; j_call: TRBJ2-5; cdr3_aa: CASSSGQTQYF; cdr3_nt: TGTGCCAGCAGCTCAGGACAGACCCAGTACTTC
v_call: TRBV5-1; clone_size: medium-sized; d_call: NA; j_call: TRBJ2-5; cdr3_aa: CASSLGEETQYF; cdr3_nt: TGCGCCAGCAGCTTGGGGGAAGAGACCCAGTACTTC
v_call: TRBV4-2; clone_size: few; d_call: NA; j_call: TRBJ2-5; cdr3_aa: CASSQDSNIEETQYF; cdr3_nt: TGTGCCAGCAGCCAAGATTCTAACATAGAAGAGACCCAGTACTTC
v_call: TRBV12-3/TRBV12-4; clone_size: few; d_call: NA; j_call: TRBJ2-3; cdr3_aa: CASRPGGSDTQYF; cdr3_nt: TGTGCCAGCAGGCCCGGGGGCTCAGATACGCAGTATTTT
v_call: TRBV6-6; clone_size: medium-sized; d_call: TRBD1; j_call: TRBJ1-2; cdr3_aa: CASSLLGQGRGYTF; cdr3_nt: TGTGCCAGCAGTCTCCTCGGACAGGGAAGGGGCTACACCTTC
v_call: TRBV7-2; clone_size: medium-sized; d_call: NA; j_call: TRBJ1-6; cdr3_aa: CASSLEGRPGSPLHF; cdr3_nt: TGTGCCAGCAGCTTAGAGGGAAGGCCAGGATCACCCCTCCACTTT
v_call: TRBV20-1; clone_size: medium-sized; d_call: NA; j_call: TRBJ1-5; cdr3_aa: CSAREGGQPQHF; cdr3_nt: TGCAGTGCTAGGGAGGGGGGTCAGCCCCAGCATTTT
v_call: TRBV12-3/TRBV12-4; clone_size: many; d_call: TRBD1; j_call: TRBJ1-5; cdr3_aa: CASSLGTGLNQPQHF; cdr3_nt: TGTGCCAGCAGTCTGGGGACAGGCTTAAATCAGCCCCAGCATTTT
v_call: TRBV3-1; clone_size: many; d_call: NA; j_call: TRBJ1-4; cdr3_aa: CASSQPSRFNEKLFF; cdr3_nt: TGTGCCAGCAGCCAGCCCTCCCGCTTTAATGAAAAACTGTTTTTT
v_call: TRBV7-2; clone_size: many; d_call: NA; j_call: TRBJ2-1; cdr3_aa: CASSLAGGRSYNEQFF; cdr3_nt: TGTGCCAGCAGCTTAGCCGGAGGACGCTCCTACAATGAGCAGTTCTTC
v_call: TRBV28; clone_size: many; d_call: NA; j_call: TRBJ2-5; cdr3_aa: CASKFMDGRLETQYF; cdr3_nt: TGTGCCAGCAAGTTTATGGACGGAAGATTAGAGACCCAGTACTTC
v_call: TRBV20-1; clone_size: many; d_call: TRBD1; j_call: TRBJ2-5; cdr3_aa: CSAGPGQGQETQYF; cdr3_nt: TGCAGTGCTGGCCCCGGACAGGGACAAGAGACCCAGTACTTC
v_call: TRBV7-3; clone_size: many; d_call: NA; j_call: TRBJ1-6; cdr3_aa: CASSIYPGNSPLHF; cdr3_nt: TGTGCCAGCAGCATATACCCCGGGAATTCACCCCTCCACTTT
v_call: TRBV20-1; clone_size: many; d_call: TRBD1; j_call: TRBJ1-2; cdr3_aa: CSADYTGTGGSGYTF; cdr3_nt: TGCAGTGCTGATTATACCGGGACAGGGGGCTCTGGCTACACCTTC
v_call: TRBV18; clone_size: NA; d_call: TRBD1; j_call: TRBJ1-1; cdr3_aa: CASSPDRGESTEAFF; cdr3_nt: TGTGCCAGCTCACCTGACAGGGGGGAAAGCACTGAAGCTTTCTTT
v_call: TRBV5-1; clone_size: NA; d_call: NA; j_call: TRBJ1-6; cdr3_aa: CASSPDVNSPLHF; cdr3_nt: TGCGCCAGCAGCCCGGATGTTAATTCACCCCTCCACTTT
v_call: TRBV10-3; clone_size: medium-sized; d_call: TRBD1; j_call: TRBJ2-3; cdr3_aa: CAISQGTGQYF; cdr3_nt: TGTGCCATCAGTCAGGGGACAGGGCAGTATTTT
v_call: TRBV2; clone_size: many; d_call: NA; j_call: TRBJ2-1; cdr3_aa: CASIRGPLSFSSYNEQFF; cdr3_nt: TGTGCCAGCATTAGGGGACCCTTATCGTTCAGCTCCTACAATGAGCAGTTCTTC
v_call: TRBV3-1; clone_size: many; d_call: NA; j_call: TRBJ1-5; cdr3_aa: CASSLGWGSRQPQHF; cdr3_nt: TGTGCCAGCAGCCTTGGATGGGGGTCGCGTCAGCCCCAGCATTTT
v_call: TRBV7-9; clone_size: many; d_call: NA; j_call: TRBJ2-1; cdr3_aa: CASSPQNEQFF; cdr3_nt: TGTGCCAGCAGCCCCCAGAATGAGCAGTTCTTC
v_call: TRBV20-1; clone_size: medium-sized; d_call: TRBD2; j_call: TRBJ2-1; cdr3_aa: CSARRLAGNEQFF; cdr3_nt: TGCAGTGCCCGAAGACTAGCAGGTAATGAGCAGTTCTTC
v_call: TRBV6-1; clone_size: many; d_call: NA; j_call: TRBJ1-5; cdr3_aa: CASLEGSNQPQHF; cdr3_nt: TGTGCCAGCCTGGAGGGAAGCAATCAGCCCCAGCATTTT
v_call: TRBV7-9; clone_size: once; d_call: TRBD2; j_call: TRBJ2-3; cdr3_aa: CASSLLTGGPDTQYF; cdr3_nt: TGTGCCAGCAGCTTACTAACGGGAGGCCCAGATACGCAGTATTTT
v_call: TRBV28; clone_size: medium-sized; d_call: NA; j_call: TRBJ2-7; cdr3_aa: CASRGTVTYEQYF; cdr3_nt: TGTGCCAGCAGGGGGACTGTTACCTACGAGCAGTACTTC
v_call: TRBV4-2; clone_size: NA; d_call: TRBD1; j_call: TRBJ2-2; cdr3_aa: CASSRDSYYTGELFF; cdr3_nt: TGTGCCAGCAGCCGGGACAGCTACTACACCGGGGAGCTGTTTTTT
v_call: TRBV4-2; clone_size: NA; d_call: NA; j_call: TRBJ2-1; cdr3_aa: CASSQEPSFLYNEQFF; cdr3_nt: TGTGCCAGCAGCCAAGAACCCTCTTTCCTTTACAATGAGCAGTTCTTC
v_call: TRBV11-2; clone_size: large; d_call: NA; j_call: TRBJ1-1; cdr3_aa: CASRIQPVGTEAFF; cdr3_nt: TGTGCCAGCAGAATTCAACCGGTAGGCACTGAAGCTTTCTTT
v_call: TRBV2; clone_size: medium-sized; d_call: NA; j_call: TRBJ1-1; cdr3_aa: CASSRDTLQEAFF; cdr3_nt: TGTGCCAGCAGTCGGGACACCCTGCAGGAAGCTTTCTTT
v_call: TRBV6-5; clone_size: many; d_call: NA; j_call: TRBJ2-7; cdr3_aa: CASSYEAGVTHEQYF; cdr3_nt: TGTGCCAGCAGTTACGAGGCAGGGGTAACACACGAGCAGTACTTC
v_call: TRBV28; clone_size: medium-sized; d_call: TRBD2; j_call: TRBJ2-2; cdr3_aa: CASSTSGGYTGELFF; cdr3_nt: TGTGCCAGCAGTACTAGCGGGGGGTACACCGGGGAGCTGTTTTTT